This TCR beta chain stems from a study of blood T cell repertoires in COVID-19. As for the study in general: The study drew acute and convalescent COVID-19 samples from the United States, Italy and Spain. Sample material is recorded as cDNA or gDNA derived from T cells, B-cell-depleted T cells, or PBMCs.

CDR3 size: 16 residues. V shed 1 base and J 2 bases; nucleotides not matched to a gene: 5. Germline V gives CDR1 SGHKS, CDR2 YYEKEE (reference sequence). In the source study's methods: It was from reference gene primer amplification that nucleated cell counts were estimated. Assay: immunoSEQ multiplex PCR; the TCRdb copy retains only in-frame clones and omits some. The DNA was the basis for D and trimming; V, J and clone size are from that table. The repertoire has around 140,000 clones, 77% of them found once; the top ten carry more than 8.5%. The receptor was derived from a woman in her 50s with active or convalescent COVID-19. The chain employs TRBV5-5 and TRBJ1-4, with TRBD1 identical over 7 bases. Sequenced input: peripheral blood. CDR3 DNA: TGTGCCAGCAGCTTGCAGGGGGGTGTGACTAATGAAAAACTGTTTTTT. Translation: CASSLQGGVTNEKLFF. Variable domain in full (rest from reference TRBV5-5 and TRBJ1-4): DAGVTQSPTHLIKTRGQQVTLRCSPISGHKSVSWYQQVLGQGPQFIFQYYEKEERGRGNFPDRFSARQFPNYSSELNVNALLLGDSALYLCASSLQGGVTNEKLFFGSGTQLSVL.